A single TCR beta chain is shown here with its context. These data come from a study of patients and donors after allogeneic stem cell transplantation. One entry per CDR3 protein, called by TCRdb with MiXCR from the RT-PCR reads. The profile shows roughly 940,000 distinct CDR3 sequences, about a sixth of them singletons. Germline V lookup: CDR1 MNHNS, CDR2 SASEGT. Trimming removed 8 bases from V and 3 bases from J; junction bases left unmatched: 12. The CDR3 is 15 residues long. Source material: blood, either unsorted or a sorted T cell fraction (not recorded which). The clonotype originates from a human donor who was either an allogeneic HSCT recipient or a stem cell or donor lymphocyte infusion donor (not recorded which). It is not recorded whose cells these are; they may come from a transplant donor. The J gene is TRBJ1-1, the V gene TRBV6-1; 7 bases are shared with TRBD1. The CDR3 coding sequence is TGTGCCAGCGCCGTTACAGGGGTGTGGGACACTGAAGCTTTCTTT. Encoded protein: CASAVTGVWDTEAFF.